The source of this T cell receptor (beta chain) is a study of cytomegalovirus exposure and HLA in healthy donors. Study-wide results and caveats: Cytomegalovirus-associated TCR beta chains were listed, numbering some 170.

This clone was found a few times. Its antigen is as yet unknown. V trimming: 9 bases; J trimming: 5 bases; junction bases outside the gene matches: 8. The CDR3 spans 14 residues. Germline V gives CDR1 MRHNA, CDR2 SNTAGT. A multiplex PCR was run with 60 Vbeta primers and 13 Jbeta primers. Produced via immunoSEQ multiplex PCR; TCRdb's table is partial and in-frame only. The sample has about 100,000 clones; 65% to 75% are singletons. The sample comprised PBMCs. The chain couples TRBV6-4 to TRBJ2-2; 8 nucleotides match TRBD2. This sequence was found in a woman in her thirties or forties in good health and CMV-seronegative. Here the CDR3 reads CASSPGTSTGELFF. CDR3 DNA sequence: TGTGCCAGTTCCCCCGGGACTAGTACCGGGGAGCTGTTTTTT.